Presented here are 22 T cell receptor beta chains from one specimen sequenced in a study of blood T cell repertoires in COVID-19 (dated by TCRdb to between 2020 and 2021). The protocol used for the library was the immunoSEQ multiplex PCR assay. The table was pulled from immuneACCESS by TCRdb, which kept in-frame rearrangements only. Such tables lose some clones; where checked, under half of the loss comes from unresolved V genes, and the rest has no known cause. The sample profile shows more than 90,000 clones; around 86% of them were found once. Around 4.5% of the sample is taken by the ten largest. The sample taken for sequencing was peripheral blood. These receptors were obtained from a man in his forties with acute or convalescent COVID-19.

The chain joins TRBV7-2 to TRBJ2-3, with D possibly TRBD2 on 6 matching bases. CDR3 length: 15 amino acids. Trimming cost V 4 bases and J 0 bases, with 11 bases left between them. Germline V gives CDR1 SGHTA, CDR2 FQGNSA. CDR3 amino acids: CASSSGTFSTDTQYF. CDR3 in DNA: TGTGCCAGCAGCTCCGGGACTTTTAGCACAGATACGCAGTATTTT.

The rearrangement links TRBV11-3 to TRBJ2-2; 16 nucleotides match TRBD2. V shed 4 bases, J shed 7 bases, and the junction held 6 bases outside the gene matches. This CDR3 is 17 amino acids long. Germline V gives CDR1 SGHNT, CDR2 YENEEA. CDR3 sequence reads: CASSSGTSGRAGGELFF. Written as DNA, the CDR3 is TGTGCCAGCAGCTCGGGGACTAGCGGGAGGGCCGGCGGGGAGCTGTTTTTT. Looking up the rest from reference TRBV11-3 and TRBJ2-2 gives the full variable domain: EAGVVQSPRYKIIEKKQPVAFWCNPISGHNTLYWYLQNLGQGPELLIRYENEEAVDDSQLPKDRFSAERLKGVDSTLKIQPAELGDSAVYLCASSSGTSGRAGGELFFGEGSRLTVL.

The chain links TRBV4-1 to TRBJ1-5; D call uncertain. Germline CDR1 is MGHRA and CDR2 is YSYEKL. The CDR3 extends over 12 amino acids. The V end lost 3 bases, the J end lost 6 bases, and 6 bases lay between the germline ends. The CDR3 protein is CASSHGGQPQHF. The CDR3 DNA follows: TGCGCCAGCAGCCACGGAGGTCAGCCCCAGCATTTT.

The gene calls are TRBV5-6 and TRBJ1-2, with D possibly matching TRBD1 (5 bases). Per germline, CDR1 SGHDT and CDR2 YYEEEE. CDR3 size: 13 residues. Between the trimmed V and J ends, which lost 5 bases and 7 bases, there was a span of 15 bases. The CDR3, as DNA: TGTGCCAGCAGTTCCCTCCAGGGAGGTGGCTACACCTTC. Protein: CASSSLQGGGYTF. The variable domain in full, with the rest retrieved from reference TRBV5-6 and TRBJ1-2, is DAGVTQSPTHLIKTRGQQVTLRCSPKSGHDTVSWYQQALGQGPQFIFQYYEEEERQRGNFPDRFSGHQFPNYSSELNVNALLLGDSALYLCASSSLQGGGYTFGSGTRLTVV.

The chain uses TRBV11-2 and TRBJ2-7; 7 bases match TRBD1. There are 14 residues in the CDR3. Germline values: CDR1 SGHAT, CDR2 FQNNGV. V gave up 7 bases and J gave up 0 bases; unmatched junction bases: 6. The CDR3 bases are TGTGCCAGCACGGGGACAGCCATCTCCTACGAGCAGTACTTC. This codes for CASTGTAISYEQYF.

The rearrangement uses TRBV5-4 and TRBJ2-1; the match to TRBD2 covers 10 bases. There are 16 residues in the CDR3. With V trimmed by 3 bases and J by 4 bases, 7 bases remained unmatched. Per germline, CDR1 SGHNT and CDR2 YYREEE (reference sequence). The CDR3 spells CASSYDSGRSYNEQFF. Here the CDR3 DNA reads TGTGCCAGCAGCTACGATAGCGGGAGGTCGTACAATGAGCAGTTCTTC.

V usage is TRBV30 and J usage is TRBJ1-5; D not certain. Trimming shortened V by 2 bases and J by 2 bases, and 7 bases separated the two germline ends. CDR3 length: 13 residues. Germline V lookup: CDR1 GTSNPN, CDR2 SVGIG (reference sequence). CDR3 coding DNA: TGTGCCTGGAGTTCTCGGGGCAATCAGCCCCAGCATTTT. Its translation is CAWSSRGNQPQHF.

This rearrangement joins TRBV19 to TRBJ1-5; D not resolved. Germline CDR1 is LNHDA and CDR2 is SQIVND (reference sequence). V was shortened by 3 bases and J by 4 bases, with 13 bases between the two germline ends. CDR3 length equals 15 residues. In DNA form, the CDR3 reads TGTGCCAGTAGTATCGTGGCAGACAATAATCAGCCCCAGCATTTT. Translated, it gives CASSIVADNNQPQHF. Filled out from reference TRBV19 and TRBJ1-5, the complete variable domain reads DGGITQSPKYLFRKEGQNVTLSCEQNLNHDAMYWYRQDPGQGLRLIYYSQIVNDFQKGDIAEGYSVSREKKESFPLTVTSAQKNPTAFYLCASSIVADNNQPQHFGDGTRLSIL.

This chain links TRBV27 with TRBJ2-2; D possibly corresponds to TRBD2 (5 bases). The CDR3 is 14 residues long. V dropped 5 bases and J dropped 2 bases, with 9 bases sitting between them. Per germline, CDR1 MNHEY and CDR2 SMNVEV (reference sequence). The CDR3 protein is CASSLGLNTGELFF. The CDR3 DNA is TGTGCCAGCAGTCTAGGACTCAACACCGGGGAGCTGTTTTTT.

V and J are TRBV10-1 and TRBJ2-7; 9 bases align to TRBD1. The CDR3 contains 14 residues. CDR1 WNHNN and CDR2 SYGVQD come from the germline V gene (reference sequence). With V trimmed by 0 bases and J by 3 bases, 0 bases remained unmatched. The CDR3, as DNA: TGCGCCAGCAGTGAGTCGGGACAGGGCTACGAGCAGTACTTC. Protein: CASSESGQGYEQYF.

CDR3 amino acids: CASSFPGQGGNEQFF. In DNA, the CDR3 is TGTGCCAGCAGCTTCCCGGGACAGGGGGGCAATGAGCAGTTCTTC. V gene TRBV7-9 combines with J gene TRBJ2-1; 11 positions agree with TRBD1. V lost 3 bases and J lost 6; bases outside the gene matches: 4. From germline, CDR1 is SEHNR and CDR2 FQNEAQ (reference sequence). The length of the CDR3 is 15 residues.

This clone was observed once. The gene calls are TRBV9 and TRBJ1-1; D is undetermined. Germline V CDR1 and CDR2: SGDLS, YYNGEE. Trimming stripped 3 bases from V and 3 bases from J, with 6 bases between. There are 12 residues in the CDR3. CDR3 protein: CASSGQDTEAFF. CDR3 bases: TGTGCCAGCAGCGGCCAGGACACTGAAGCTTTCTTT.

The J gene is TRBJ1-1, the V gene TRBV5-4; no clear D gene. CDR1 and CDR2 (germline): SGHNT, YYREEE (reference sequence). The germline V and J ends were trimmed by 0 bases and 1 base, with 7 bases remaining between them. The CDR3 loop spans 14 amino acids. CDR3 coding DNA: TGTGCCAGCAGCTTGGCACAGCCGAACACTGAAGCTTTCTTT. Translating gives CASSLAQPNTEAFF. Full variable domain (remainder filled in from reference TRBV5-4 and TRBJ1-1): ETGVTQSPTHLIKTRGQQVTLRCSSQSGHNTVSWYQQALGQGPQFIFQYYREEENGRGNFPPRFSGLQFPNYSSELNVNALELDDSALYLCASSLAQPNTEAFFGQGTRLTVV.

V gene TRBV30 combines with J gene TRBJ1-2, with a weak D call TRBD1 (6 bases). CDR3 length equals 14 residues. Germline CDR1 is GTSNPN and CDR2 is SVGIG (reference sequence). Trimming pared 4 bases from V and 1 base from J, leaving 13 bases between. The CDR3: CAWTAGTNNYGYTF. In nucleotides, the CDR3 is TGTGCCTGGACCGCCGGGACAAATAACTATGGCTACACCTTC.

The chain links TRBV30 to TRBJ1-6; no definite D call. With 3 bases removed from V and 8 bases from J, the gap between germline ends came to 14 bases. Germline-derived CDR1 and CDR2 are GTSNPN and SVGIG (reference sequence). This CDR3 has 14 amino acids. The CDR3 nucleotides read TGTGCCTGGAGCCCCCGGGGTTCGGATTCACCCCTCCACTTT. Translated: CAWSPRGSDSPLHF.

The rearrangement links TRBV7-2 to TRBJ2-7; D gene uncertain. Trimming removed 1 base at V and 2 bases at J, with 12 bases between. The CDR3 has 15 amino acids. Germline V gene lookup returns CDR1 SGHTA and CDR2 FQGNSA. Here the CDR3 reads CASSLVQIQTYEQYF. For the CDR3, the DNA is TGTGCCAGCAGCTTAGTCCAGATACAGACCTACGAGCAGTACTTC.

The chain uses TRBV5-4 and TRBJ1-5, with TRBD1 as a possible D gene (6 bases). Germline CDR1 reads SGHNT; CDR2 reads YYREEE (reference sequence). The CDR3 has 17 amino acids. V lost 1 base and J 3 bases, leaving 17 bases between the germline ends. The CDR3 loop is CASSLKTGDSLNQPQHF. The CDR3 DNA sequence: TGTGCCAGCAGCTTGAAGACAGGTGATTCCCTCAATCAGCCCCAGCATTTT. Full variable domain (outside the CDR3, taken from reference TRBV5-4 and TRBJ1-5): ETGVTQSPTHLIKTRGQQVTLRCSSQSGHNTVSWYQQALGQGPQFIFQYYREEENGRGNFPPRFSGLQFPNYSSELNVNALELDDSALYLCASSLKTGDSLNQPQHFGDGTRLSIL.

This chain joins TRBV5-5 and TRBJ1-2; 7 bases are a match to TRBD1. The ends lost 4 bases at V and 4 bases at J; junction bases unmatched: 10. The CDR3 consists of 15 residues. CDR1 is SGHKS and CDR2 is YYEKEE in the germline V gene (reference sequence). CDR3: CASSPGTAVSYGYTF. DNA of the CDR3: TGTGCCAGCAGCCCTGGGACAGCTGTCAGCTATGGCTACACCTTC.

The chain combines TRBV7-2 with TRBJ1-2; 8 bases line up with TRBD1. Unmatched junction bases numbered 2, after V lost 1 base and J lost 4 bases. CDR1 and CDR2 (germline): SGHTA, FQGNSA. The CDR3 has 14 residues. The CDR3: CASSLGGQVYGYTF. The DNA of the CDR3 is TGTGCCAGCAGCTTAGGGGGACAGGTCTATGGCTACACCTTC.

V is TRBV27 and J is TRBJ1-1; 10 bases align to TRBD1. Per the germline V gene, CDR1 is MNHEY and CDR2 is SMNVEV (reference sequence). This CDR3 is 13 amino acids long. Trimming cost V 6 bases and J 6 bases; bases outside gene matches: 4. Here the CDR3 reads CASRDRGMAEAFF. The CDR3 coding sequence is TGTGCCAGCAGGGACAGGGGGATGGCTGAAGCTTTCTTT.

The rearrangement links TRBV4-2 to TRBJ1-6; 10 bases align to TRBD1. The CDR3 has 15 amino acids. Germline trimming cut 3 bases from V and 10 bases from J; bases unmatched to any gene: 6. The germline CDR1 and CDR2 sequences are LGHNA and YNFKEQ. DNA of the CDR3: TGTGCCAGCAGCCACCCTGACAGGGGGCTGTCACCCCTCCACTTT. This encodes CASSHPDRGLSPLHF.

The V gene is TRBV5-1, the J gene TRBJ1-3; 7 positions match TRBD1. Germline V lookup: CDR1 SGHRS, CDR2 YFSETQ. The CDR3 spans 17 residues. The trim removed 4 bases at V and 0 bases at J, leaving 10 bases unmatched. The CDR3 spells CASSRDRVTSSGNTIYF. Written as DNA, the CDR3 is TGCGCCAGCAGCCGCGACAGGGTTACAAGCTCTGGAAACACCATATATTTT.